This TCR beta chain was observed in a study of blood T cell repertoires in COVID-19. The overall study: T cells, B-cell-depleted T cells, or PBMCs provided the cDNA or gDNA that served as material.

Participant-given clinical history determined each cohort assignment. The study recruited exposed participants who had met a COVID-19 case within 2 weeks before entry. CDR3 size: 12 residues. The germline V gene encodes CDR1 MNHEY and CDR2 SVGAGI. Trimming removed 7 bases from V and 8 bases from J, with 9 bases in between. In this sample, this clone turned up a few times. Some clones are missing from TCRdb's copy, which holds only in-frame ones; the method was immunoSEQ multiplex PCR. The sample lists roughly 270,000 clones, around 84% seen once, with 5% in the top ten. This sequence originates from a man aged 35 to 55 who had been exposed to COVID-19. The sample comprised PBMCs or T cells enriched from blood (not recorded which). The chain uses TRBV6-5 and TRBJ1-6; D gene ambiguous. The CDR3 DNA follows: TGTGCCAGCACCCACCAGGATTCACCCCTCCACTTT. It codes for CASTHQDSPLHF.